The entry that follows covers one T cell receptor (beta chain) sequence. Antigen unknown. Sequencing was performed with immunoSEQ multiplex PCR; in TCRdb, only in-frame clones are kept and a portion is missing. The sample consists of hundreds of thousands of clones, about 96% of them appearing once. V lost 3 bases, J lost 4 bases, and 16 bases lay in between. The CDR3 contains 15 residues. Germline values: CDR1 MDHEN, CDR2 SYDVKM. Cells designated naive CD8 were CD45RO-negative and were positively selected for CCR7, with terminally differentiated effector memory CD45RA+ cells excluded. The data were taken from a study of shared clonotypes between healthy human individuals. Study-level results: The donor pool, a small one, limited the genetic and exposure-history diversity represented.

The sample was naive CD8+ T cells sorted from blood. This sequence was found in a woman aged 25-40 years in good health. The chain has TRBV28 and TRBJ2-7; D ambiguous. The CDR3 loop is CASSFGLDGQYEQYF. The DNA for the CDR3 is TGTGCCAGCAGTTTTGGCCTTGACGGTCAATACGAGCAGTACTTC.